The 9 T cell receptor beta chains below all came from one sample that was sequenced in a study of blood T cells in healthy people across ages. The authors ran a second PCR of roughly 6 to 12 cycles using a sample-barcoded 5' primer and a J-beta primer mix. TCRdb reanalysed the 5' RACE reads using MiXCR and keeps one entry per CDR3 protein. The sample has some 320,000 distinct CDR3 sequences, roughly 26% seen once; the top ten hold about 30%. Input material: blood. The receptors were sampled from a woman in her 70s in good health.

This clonotype was recorded a few times. The chain uses TRBV29-1 and TRBJ2-5; TRBD1 aligns across 7 bases. The CDR3 spans 12 residues. CDR1 SQVTM and CDR2 ANQGSEA come from the germline V gene. Germline trimming cut 8 bases from V and 5 bases from J; bases unmatched to any gene: 8. CDR3 coding DNA: TGCAGCTTCAAGGGGGCTGCGGAGACCCAGTACTTC. It yields the protein CSFKGAAETQYF.

This rearrangement joins TRBV28 to TRBJ2-5, with 16 nucleotides matching TRBD2. The closer fit of TRBJ2-7 to the DNA end suggests the J call may be wrong. The V gene's germline CDR1 is MDHEN and CDR2 SYDVKM. The CDR3 runs to 18 residues. CDR3 protein: CASSPWGLAGGGSYEQYF. CDR3 nucleotide sequence: TGTGCCAGCAGCCCATGGGGACTAGCGGGAGGGGGCTCCTACGAGCAGTACTTC.

This clonotype was observed a few times. The chain has TRBV20-1 and TRBJ2-7, with TRBD2 matching 9 bases. The V gene's germline CDR1 is DFQATT and CDR2 SNEGSKA (reference sequence). V was clipped by 3 bases and J by 3 bases; unmatched bases: 15. This CDR3 region has 17 residues. The CDR3 here is CSASFSGRSAHVYEQYF. CDR3 DNA: TGCAGTGCTAGTTTTAGCGGGAGATCCGCCCATGTCTACGAGCAGTACTTC.

A few counts support this clonotype. V and J are TRBV28 and TRBJ2-1, with a possible D match to TRBD1 (6 bases). V was cut by 5 bases and J by 6 bases, with 11 bases left in between. Germline lookup yields CDR1 MDHEN and CDR2 SYDVKM. The CDR3 is 13 residues long. CDR3 coding DNA: TGTGCCAGCAGTGAGAGGACAGTCAATGAGCAGTTCTTC. Amino acids: CASSERTVNEQFF.

CDR3 sequence: CASSSGTSGRGNIQYF. CDR3 DNA sequence: TGCGCCAGCAGCTCAGGGACTAGCGGGAGAGGAAACATTCAGTACTTC. The V and J genes are TRBV5-1 and TRBJ2-4, with 14 bases lining up with TRBD2. With 3 bases clipped from V and 6 bases from J, the junction kept 5 bases outside the gene matches. The CDR3 covers 16 residues. CDR1 is SGHRS and CDR2 is YFSETQ in the germline V gene.

The genes are TRBV18 and TRBJ2-5; 12 nucleotides agree with TRBD1. The J call may be mistaken, given a closer DNA end match to TRBJ2-1. The CDR3 has 16 residues. The germline gives CDR1 KGHSH, CDR2 LQKENI. The chain's CDR3 is CASSPGLGQGADEQFF. The CDR3 DNA follows: TGTGCCAGCTCACCCGGTCTGGGACAGGGGGCGGATGAGCAGTTCTTC.

This clonotype has only a few counts. The genes are TRBV7-8 and TRBJ2-2, with D maybe TRBD1 (5 bases). With 5 bases removed from V and 2 bases from J, the gap between germline ends came to 12 bases. Germline CDR1 reads SGHVS; CDR2 reads FQNEAQ. The CDR3 contains 15 residues. The CDR3: CASSPDSRNTGELFF. The CDR3 DNA is TGTGCCAGCAGCCCAGACAGCCGAAACACCGGGGAGCTGTTTTTT.

This clonotype has ten or more counts. J is TRBJ1-5 and V is TRBV18; 7 nucleotides match TRBD1. V lost 3 bases to trimming and J lost 1 base; unmatched junction nucleotides: 6. The CDR3 is 16 amino acids. Germline CDR1 and CDR2: KGHSH and LQKENI. This chain's CDR3 is CASSPGQLKSNQPQHF. CDR3 nucleotides: TGTGCCAGCTCACCGGGACAGCTGAAGAGCAATCAGCCCCAGCATTTT.

This clonotype showed up just a few times. V gene TRBV7-9 combines with J gene TRBJ2-5; the D call may be TRBD1 or TRBD2 (5 bases each). This CDR3 has 15 residues. Germline V CDR1 and CDR2: SEHNR, FQNEAQ (reference sequence). V lost 1 base and J lost 3, with 12 bases in between. CDR3 residues: CASSLGQRIKETQYF. The CDR3, as DNA: TGTGCCAGCAGCTTAGGACAGCGGATTAAAGAGACCCAGTACTTC.